This is a list of T cell receptor beta chains from one sample in a study of blood T cell repertoires in COVID-19. Measured with immunoSEQ multiplex PCR; TCRdb has only the in-frame clones, and not every one. The sample records 170,000 or so clones, approximately 88% being singletons. Specimen: peripheral blood. The receptors come from a woman aged 60 to 75 with acute or convalescent COVID-19. Both conserved end residues are part of each CDR3. The order of the fields is clone size, CDR3 length, V gene, J gene, D gene, CDR3 DNA, CDR3 protein. The D gene is left open where the match is weak. Size tells how often a clone was seen (once, few, many) or the class of an expanded clone, and some rows leave it out.

>-|14|TRBV27|TRBJ2-2|-
TGTGCCACTGCGCGGGGGCTTAACACCGGGGAGCTGTTTTTT
CATARGLNTGELFF
>-|16|TRBV11-2|TRBJ2-7|TRBD2
TGTGCCAGCAGCTCACTTACAGGACTAGCGGTCTACGAGCAGTACTTC
CASSSLTGLAVYEQYF
>-|16|TRBV6-1|TRBJ1-3|-
TGTGCCAGCAGTGAACGGGGAACTGCGTCTGGAAACACCATATATTTT
CASSERGTASGNTIYF
>once|16|TRBV27|TRBJ1-2|TRBD1
TGTGCCAGCAGTAGAAATGACAGGGGGCGGGACTATGGCTACACCTTC
CASSRNDRGRDYGYTF
>few|16|TRBV7-8|TRBJ2-3|TRBD2
TGTGCCAGCAGCCCGCGGGGGGGCCTCAACACAGATACGCAGTATTTT
CASSPRGGLNTDTQYF
>-|15|TRBV9|TRBJ2-7|TRBD2
TGTGCCAGCAGCGTAGTTGGGACTAGTATCCACGAGCAGTACTTC
CASSVVGTSIHEQYF
>-|12|TRBV6-1|TRBJ1-1|-
TGTGCCAGCAGTGACCTGGGGGGAGTAGCTTTCTTT
CASSDLGGVAFF
>few|14|TRBV9|TRBJ2-7|TRBD1
TGTGCCAGCAGCGCCCGGGACAGGGCTCACGAGCAGTACTTC
CASSARDRAHEQYF
>-|18|TRBV4-3|TRBJ1-3|-
TGCGCCAGCAGCCCGAAAGGGTCGCAGGGGACCTCTGGAAACACCATATATTTT
CASSPKGSQGTSGNTIYF
>-|15|TRBV7-9|TRBJ1-2|TRBD1
TGTGCCAGCAGCTTACATGGACAGGCAGCCTATGGCTACACCTTC
CASSLHGQAAYGYTF
>-|16|TRBV4-2|TRBJ1-5|TRBD1
TGTGCCAGCAGCCAGGCGGGACAGGGCCTCAATCAGCCCCAGCATTTT
CASSQAGQGLNQPQHF
>-|14|TRBV19|TRBJ1-4|-
TGTGCCAGTAGTATAGAAGGGAGGACTGAAAAACTGTTTTTT
CASSIEGRTEKLFF
>-|13|TRBV11-3|TRBJ1-3|-
TGTGCCAGCAGCGACGGACAGAACTCGCCCATATATTTT
CASSDGQNSPIYF
>-|15|TRBV5-1|TRBJ1-1|TRBD1
TGCGCCAGCAGGTCGGGACAGGGGGTTAACACTGAAGCTTTCTTT
CASRSGQGVNTEAFF
>once|13|TRBV19|TRBJ2-7|TRBD1
TGTGCCAGTGCCGGGACAGGGCCATACGAGCAGTACTTC
CASAGTGPYEQYF
>-|16|TRBV7-6|TRBJ2-1|TRBD2
TGTGCCAGCAGCCCTAGCGGGGGGATCTCCTACAATGAGCAGTTCTTC
CASSPSGGISYNEQFF
>-|14|TRBV7-9|TRBJ1-1|TRBD1
TGTGCCAGCAGCCCGCGGACAGGGGACACTGAAGCTTTCTTT
CASSPRTGDTEAFF
>-|15|TRBV9|TRBJ1-3|-
TGTGCCAGCAGCCCCCGGGGGGGGCCAGGAAACACCATATATTTT
CASSPRGGPGNTIYF
>-|15|TRBV6-2/TRBV6-3|TRBJ2-1|-
TGTGCCAGCAGTTACTCGAGACAAGCCTACAATGAGCAGTTCTTC
CASSYSRQAYNEQFF
>-|14|TRBV5-1|TRBJ2-1|-
TGCGCCAGCCATTCAGGAGGCTCCTACAATGAGCAGTTCTTC
CASHSGGSYNEQFF
>once|15|TRBV9|TRBJ1-1|-
TGTGCCAGCAGCCTACTGGGCAGCCTGAACACTGAAGCTTTCTTT
CASSLLGSLNTEAFF
>-|15|TRBV18|TRBJ2-1|TRBD2
TGTGCCAGCTCACCCCTAGCGGGGATCTACAATGAGCAGTTCTTC
CASSPLAGIYNEQFF
>few|17|TRBV28|TRBJ1-1|TRBD1
TGTGCCAGCAGTTTAAGGTTGTCAAGGGGGCGTGTTACTGAAGCTTTCTTT
CASSLRLSRGRVTEAFF
>-|15|TRBV9|TRBJ1-3|TRBD1
TGTGCCAGCAGCGCCCACAGGGGAAGTGGAAACACCATATATTTT
CASSAHRGSGNTIYF
>few|15|TRBV6-2/TRBV6-3|TRBJ2-3|TRBD2
TGTGCCAGCAGACCTACTAGCGGGGGATCAGATACGCAGTATTTT
CASRPTSGGSDTQYF
>-|15|TRBV18|TRBJ1-4|-
TGTGCCAGCTGCGCTACTCAGGGCCGAAATGAAAAACTGTTTTTT
CASCATQGRNEKLFF
>-|17|TRBV15|TRBJ1-3|-
TGTGCCACCAGCAGAGCAAGCAGAGCGAGCTCTGGAAACACCATATATTTT
CATSRASRASSGNTIYF
>-|13|TRBV6-2/TRBV6-3|TRBJ2-4|-
TGTGCCAGCAGTTACCTAGCCAAAAACATTCAGTACTTC
CASSYLAKNIQYF
>-|13|TRBV7-2|TRBJ2-1|-
TGTGCCAGCAGCTGGACAGACTACAATGAGCAGTTCTTC
CASSWTDYNEQFF
>-|14|TRBV5-1|TRBJ1-2|-
TGCGCCAGCAGCTTGGCCGCAGGGATGAGAGGCTACACCTTC
CASSLAAGMRGYTF
>-|15|TRBV7-2|TRBJ1-4|-
TGTGCCAGCAGCCCCGCCCCGGTGGCTAATGAAAAACTGTTTTTT
CASSPAPVANEKLFF
>many|15|TRBV6-6|TRBJ2-7|-
TGTGCCAGCAGTTACTCCGAACAGGGGGGGCACGAGCAGTACTTC
CASSYSEQGGHEQYF
>-|18|TRBV7-6|TRBJ2-5|-
TGTGCCAGCAGCCGTTTTAGCCGGACAGTGAACCCAATGGAGACCCAGTACTTC
CASSRFSRTVNPMETQYF
>-|11|TRBV20-1|TRBJ2-7|-
TGCAGTGCTAGGCCAGACTACGAGCAGTACTTC
CSARPDYEQYF
>-|17|TRBV28|TRBJ2-3|-
TGTGCCAGCAGTTTACCGGGATCTATTAACGGGGCAGATACGCAGTATTTT
CASSLPGSINGADTQYF
>-|14|TRBV7-2|TRBJ1-5|-
TGTGCCAGCAGCTTAGAAGGGAGAGCTCAGCCCCAGCATTTT
CASSLEGRAQPQHF
>-|15|TRBV6-5|TRBJ1-6|-
TGTGCCAGCATGGACAGTTGGTCCTATAATTCACCCCTCCACTTT
CASMDSWSYNSPLHF
>-|16|TRBV4-2|TRBJ2-2|TRBD1
TGTGCCAGCAGCCAAGCCGGGACAGGGGGCTCAGGGGAGCTGTTTTTT
CASSQAGTGGSGELFF
>-|17|TRBV7-2|TRBJ1-5|-
TGTGCCAGCAGCTTAAGCGGGCGGGCTTATGGCAATCAGCCCCAGCATTTT
CASSLSGRAYGNQPQHF
>-|15|TRBV7-3|TRBJ2-2|-
TGTGCCAGCAGCTCTACAGGGCCGAACACCGGGGAGCTGTTTTTT
CASSSTGPNTGELFF
>-|14|TRBV15|TRBJ2-7|-
TGTGCCACCAGCAGAGATCGGTTCGGTCTCGAGCAGTACTTC
CATSRDRFGLEQYF
>-|13|TRBV3-1/TRBV3-2|TRBJ1-2|TRBD1
TGTGCCAGCAGCCACCGACAGGGTCATGGCTACACCTTC
CASSHRQGHGYTF
>-|15|TRBV7-2|TRBJ2-7|TRBD1
TGTGCCAGCAGCCTAAGAGGGACAGGTCCCTACGAGCAGTACTTC
CASSLRGTGPYEQYF
>-|14|TRBV30|TRBJ2-3|-
TGTGCCTGGAATACTAGGTTAAGCACAGATACGCAGTATTTT
CAWNTRLSTDTQYF
>-|14|TRBV5-8|TRBJ1-2|-
TGTGCCAGCAGCTTGGACACCACAGGCTATGGCTACACCTTC
CASSLDTTGYGYTF
>-|15|TRBV5-1|TRBJ2-2|-
TGCGCCAGCAGCTTGGAAGGGGCGTACACCGGGGAGCTGTTTTTT
CASSLEGAYTGELFF
>few|13|TRBV29-1|TRBJ1-2|-
TGCAGCGTCAACAGGGACAACAACTATGGCTACACCTTC
CSVNRDNNYGYTF
>-|17|TRBV7-2|TRBJ1-3|TRBD1
TGTGCCAGCAGCTTCGAGGACAGGGCCCTCTCTGGAAACACCATATATTTT
CASSFEDRALSGNTIYF
>-|15|TRBV7-2|TRBJ2-3|TRBD2
TGTGCCAGCAGCTTAGGACTAGCGGGCACAGATACGCAGTATTTT
CASSLGLAGTDTQYF
>few|12|TRBV13|TRBJ2-7|-
TGTGCCAGCAGTCTATACTCCTACGAGCAGTACTTC
CASSLYSYEQYF
>-|15|TRBV15|TRBJ1-2|-
TGTGCCACCAGCAGAGATCAGGGCGAGTTCTATGGCTACACCTTC
CATSRDQGEFYGYTF
>-|14|TRBV9|TRBJ1-2|-
TGTGCCAGCAGCGTTGGCCAGGAGGCCTATGGCTACACCTTC
CASSVGQEAYGYTF
>-|16|TRBV7-2|TRBJ2-4|-
TGTGCCAGCAGCGCCGACAGAGGTCTAGCCAAAAACATTCAGTACTTC
CASSADRGLAKNIQYF
>-|15|TRBV18|TRBJ2-7|TRBD1
TGTGCCAGCTCACTCGGGACAGTCGCCGCCTACGAGCAGTACTTC
CASSLGTVAAYEQYF